This is a list of T cell receptor beta chains from one sample in a study of blood T cell repertoires in COVID-19. The table came from immunoSEQ multiplex PCR; TCRdb's copy has only in-frame clones and leaves some out. The sample carries over 200,000 clones, roughly 80% recorded once. Sequencing was carried out using peripheral blood. These TCRs come from a woman aged 80 or over with acute or convalescent COVID-19. The CDR3 runs from the conserved cysteine through the conserved F or W. D genes are given only for firm matches. Not all rows give a size; the values are once, few, many and, for expanded clones, a class.

cdr3_aa cdr3_nt j_call clone_size d_call v_call
CASSLAYEQYF TGTGCCAGCAGCTTAGCCTACGAGCAGTACTTC TRBJ2-7 - - TRBV2
CASSLAGGPPREQYF TGTGCCAGCAGTTTAGCGGGGGGGCCCCCGCGCGAGCAGTACTTC TRBJ2-7 - TRBD2 TRBV27
CASSLEGLNTGELFF TGCGCCAGCAGCTTGGAGGGACTCAACACCGGGGAGCTGTTTTTT TRBJ2-2 - - TRBV5-1
CASSNRNGYNEQFF TGTGCCAGCTCAAACCGGAACGGGTACAATGAGCAGTTCTTC TRBJ2-1 - - TRBV18
CASSQVYRSGDNEQFF TGTGCCAGCAGCCAAGTCTATCGTTCAGGGGACAATGAGCAGTTCTTC TRBJ2-1 - - TRBV3-1/TRBV3-2
CASWGTLNQPQHF TGTGCCAGTTGGGGGACTCTCAATCAGCCCCAGCATTTT TRBJ1-5 - - TRBV19
CASRAGGGSYTF TGTGCCAGCAGGGCGGGGGGAGGAAGCTACACCTTC TRBJ1-2 - - TRBV27
CASTSRQDYGYTF TGTGCCAGTACTTCGAGACAGGACTATGGCTACACCTTC TRBJ1-2 - - TRBV19
CASSFQSGGNTDTQYF TGTGCCAGCAGCTTTCAAAGCGGGGGCAACACAGATACGCAGTATTTT TRBJ2-3 - TRBD2 TRBV7-2
CASSRTPGQGPGYTF TGTGCCAGCAGCAGGACCCCGGGACAGGGGCCTGGCTACACCTTC TRBJ1-2 - - TRBV21-1
CASSPLDRTPYEQYF TGCGCCAGCAGCCCACTGGACAGGACCCCCTACGAGCAGTACTTC TRBJ2-7 - TRBD1 TRBV4-1
CASSLQGTNEKLFF TGTGCCAGCAGCCTTCAGGGTACTAATGAAAAACTGTTTTTT TRBJ1-4 - - TRBV5-4
CASSRPGTGPYEQYF TGTGCCAGCAGTAGACCCGGGACAGGGCCCTACGAGCAGTACTTC TRBJ2-7 - TRBD1 TRBV6-6
CASSHLTGADTEAFF TGTGCCAGCAGCCATCTCACAGGGGCGGACACTGAAGCTTTCTTT TRBJ1-1 - TRBD1 TRBV5-8
CASSSLQGRVNGYTF TGCGCCAGCAGCTCCCTCCAGGGAAGGGTGAATGGCTACACCTTC TRBJ1-2 - - TRBV5-1
CASIPTGRGWGAFF TGTGCCAGCATCCCAACCGGCAGGGGGTGGGGGGCTTTCTTT TRBJ1-1 - TRBD1 TRBV28
CAISEGSGTHNEKLFF TGTGCCATCAGTGAGGGTTCCGGGACACATAATGAAAAACTGTTTTTT TRBJ1-4 - - TRBV10-3
CASSLGRQGYEQYF TGTGCCAGCAGCTTAGGAAGGCAGGGGTACGAGCAGTACTTC TRBJ2-7 once - TRBV7-2
CASSLARGSKAEGQETQYF TGCGCCAGCAGCTTGGCCCGGGGGAGTAAGGCTGAGGGCCAAGAGACCCAGTACTTC TRBJ2-5 - - TRBV5-1
CASTEAGGPYEQYF TGTGCCAGCACCGAGGCGGGGGGGCCGTACGAGCAGTACTTC TRBJ2-7 many TRBD2 TRBV7-2
CASSSDTWEKLFF TGCGCCAGCAGCTCGGACACGTGGGAAAAACTGTTTTTT TRBJ1-4 few - TRBV5-1
CASSLPGQGALSYTF TGTGCCAGCAGTCTACCGGGACAGGGGGCTCTCAGCTACACCTTC TRBJ1-2 - TRBD1 TRBV7-2